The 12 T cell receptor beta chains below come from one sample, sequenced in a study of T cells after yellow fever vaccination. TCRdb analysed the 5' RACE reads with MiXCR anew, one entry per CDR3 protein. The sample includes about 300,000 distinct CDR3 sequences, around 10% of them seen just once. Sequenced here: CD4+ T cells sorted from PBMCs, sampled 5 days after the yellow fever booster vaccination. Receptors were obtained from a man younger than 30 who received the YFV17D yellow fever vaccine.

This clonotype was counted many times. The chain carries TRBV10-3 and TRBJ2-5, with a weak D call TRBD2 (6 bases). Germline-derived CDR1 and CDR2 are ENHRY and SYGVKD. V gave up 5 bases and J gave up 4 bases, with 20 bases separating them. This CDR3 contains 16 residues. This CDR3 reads CAISSLTGLPSETQYF. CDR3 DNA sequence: TGTGCCATCAGTTCCCTCACGGGACTCCCGTCAGAGACCCAGTACTTC.

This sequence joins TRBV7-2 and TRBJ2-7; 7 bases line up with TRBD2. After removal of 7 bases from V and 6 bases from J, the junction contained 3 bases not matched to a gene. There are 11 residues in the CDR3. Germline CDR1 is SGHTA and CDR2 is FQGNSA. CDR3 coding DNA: TGTGCCAGCAAATCGGGGGGCGAGCAGTACTTC. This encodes CASKSGGEQYF.

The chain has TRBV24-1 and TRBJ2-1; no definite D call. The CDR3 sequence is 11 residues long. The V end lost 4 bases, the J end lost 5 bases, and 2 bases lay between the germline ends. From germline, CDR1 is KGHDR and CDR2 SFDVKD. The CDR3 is CATSENNEQFF. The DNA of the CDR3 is TGTGCCACCAGTGAGAACAATGAGCAGTTCTTC.

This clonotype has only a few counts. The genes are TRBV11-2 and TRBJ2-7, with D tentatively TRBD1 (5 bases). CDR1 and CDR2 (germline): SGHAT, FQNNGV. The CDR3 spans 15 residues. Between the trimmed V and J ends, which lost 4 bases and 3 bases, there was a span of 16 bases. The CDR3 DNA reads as TGTGCCAGCAGCTCCCATAGACAGACCAACTACGAGCAGTACTTC. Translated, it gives CASSSHRQTNYEQYF.

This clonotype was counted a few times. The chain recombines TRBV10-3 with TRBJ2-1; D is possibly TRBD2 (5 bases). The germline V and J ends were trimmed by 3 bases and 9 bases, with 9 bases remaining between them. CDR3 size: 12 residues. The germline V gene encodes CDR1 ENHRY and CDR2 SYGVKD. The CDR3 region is CAISDFEGEQFF. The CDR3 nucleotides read TGTGCCATCAGTGATTTTGAGGGTGAGCAGTTCTTC.

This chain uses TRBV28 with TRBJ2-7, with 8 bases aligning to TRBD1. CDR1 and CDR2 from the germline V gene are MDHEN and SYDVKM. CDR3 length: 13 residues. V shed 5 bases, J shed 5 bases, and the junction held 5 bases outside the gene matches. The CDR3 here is CASSRQGWNEQYV. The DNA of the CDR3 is TGTGCCAGCAGTCGACAGGGGTGGAACGAGCAGTACGTC.

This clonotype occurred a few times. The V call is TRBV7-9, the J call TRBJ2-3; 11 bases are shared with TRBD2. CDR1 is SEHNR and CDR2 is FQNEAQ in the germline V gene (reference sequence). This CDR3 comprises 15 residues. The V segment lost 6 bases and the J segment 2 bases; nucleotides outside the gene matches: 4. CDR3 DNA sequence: TGTGCCAGCAGACTAGCGGGGGCCACCACAGATACGCAGTATTTT. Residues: CASRLAGATTDTQYF.

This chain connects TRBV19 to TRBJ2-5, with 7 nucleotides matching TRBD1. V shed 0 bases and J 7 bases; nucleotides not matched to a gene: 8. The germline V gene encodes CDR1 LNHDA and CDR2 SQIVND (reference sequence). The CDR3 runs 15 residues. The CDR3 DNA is TGTGCCAGTAGTATAGACGGACAGGCCGTAGGGACCCAGTACTTC. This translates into CASSIDGQAVGTQYF. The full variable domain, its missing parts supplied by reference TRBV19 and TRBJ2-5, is DGGITQSPKYLFRKEGQNVTLSCEQNLNHDAMYWYRQDPGQGLRLIYYSQIVNDFQKGDIAEGYSVSREKKESFPLTVTSAQKNPTAFYLCASSIDGQAVGTQYFGPGTRLLVL.

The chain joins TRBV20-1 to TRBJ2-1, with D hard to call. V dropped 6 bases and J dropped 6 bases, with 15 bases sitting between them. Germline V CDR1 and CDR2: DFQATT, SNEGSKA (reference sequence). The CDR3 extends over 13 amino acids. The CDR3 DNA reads TGCAGTGCCACGATCCCGGGCTCCAATGAGCAGTTCTTC. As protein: CSATIPGSNEQFF.

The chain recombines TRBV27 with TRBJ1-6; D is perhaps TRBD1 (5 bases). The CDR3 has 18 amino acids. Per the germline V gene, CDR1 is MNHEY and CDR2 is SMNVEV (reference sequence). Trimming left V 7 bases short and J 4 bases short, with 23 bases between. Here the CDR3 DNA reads TGTGCCAGCACCCCTGAGATAAGGACGGGGCTATATAATTCACCCCTCCACTTT. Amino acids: CASTPEIRTGLYNSPLHF.

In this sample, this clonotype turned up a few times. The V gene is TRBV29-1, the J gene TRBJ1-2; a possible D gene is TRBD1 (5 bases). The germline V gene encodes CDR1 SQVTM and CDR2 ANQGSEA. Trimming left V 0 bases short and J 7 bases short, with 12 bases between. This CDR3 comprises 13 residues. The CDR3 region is CSVEEAGIRGYTF. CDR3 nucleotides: TGCAGCGTTGAAGAAGCAGGGATACGTGGCTACACCTTC. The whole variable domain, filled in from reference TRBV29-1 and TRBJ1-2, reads SAVISQKPSRDICQRGTSLTIQCQVDSQVTMMFWYRQQPGQSLTLIATANQGSEATYESGFVIDKFPISRPNLTFSTLTVSNMSPEDSSIYLCSVEEAGIRGYTFGSGTRLTVV.

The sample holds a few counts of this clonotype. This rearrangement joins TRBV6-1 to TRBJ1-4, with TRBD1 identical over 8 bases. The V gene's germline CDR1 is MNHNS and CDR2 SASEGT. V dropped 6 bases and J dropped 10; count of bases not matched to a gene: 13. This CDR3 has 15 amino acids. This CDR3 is CASRNPGQGTPKLFF. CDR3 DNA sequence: TGTGCCAGCAGGAACCCTGGACAGGGAACACCAAAACTGTTTTTT.